What follows is one T cell receptor (beta chain) and its context. Antigen: not known. Assay: immunoSEQ multiplex PCR; the TCRdb copy retains only in-frame clones and omits some. Its listing shows over 120,000 clones. This CDR3 is 13 amino acids long. Trimming pared 1 base from V and 9 bases from J, leaving 12 bases between. This entry is derived from a study of T cell responses to AZD1222 COVID-19 vaccine. Whole-study results and caveats: Mostly white British, mostly female donors; authors suggested clonal diversity may be underestimated.

The receptor's source is an adult in good health. The chain links TRBV12-3 or TRBV12-4 to TRBJ1-2; D is undetermined. The source material was peripheral blood. CDR3 nucleotide sequence: TGTGCCAGCAGTTTAGTCCGTATCCAGAGCTACACCTTC. Translating gives CASSLVRIQSYTF.